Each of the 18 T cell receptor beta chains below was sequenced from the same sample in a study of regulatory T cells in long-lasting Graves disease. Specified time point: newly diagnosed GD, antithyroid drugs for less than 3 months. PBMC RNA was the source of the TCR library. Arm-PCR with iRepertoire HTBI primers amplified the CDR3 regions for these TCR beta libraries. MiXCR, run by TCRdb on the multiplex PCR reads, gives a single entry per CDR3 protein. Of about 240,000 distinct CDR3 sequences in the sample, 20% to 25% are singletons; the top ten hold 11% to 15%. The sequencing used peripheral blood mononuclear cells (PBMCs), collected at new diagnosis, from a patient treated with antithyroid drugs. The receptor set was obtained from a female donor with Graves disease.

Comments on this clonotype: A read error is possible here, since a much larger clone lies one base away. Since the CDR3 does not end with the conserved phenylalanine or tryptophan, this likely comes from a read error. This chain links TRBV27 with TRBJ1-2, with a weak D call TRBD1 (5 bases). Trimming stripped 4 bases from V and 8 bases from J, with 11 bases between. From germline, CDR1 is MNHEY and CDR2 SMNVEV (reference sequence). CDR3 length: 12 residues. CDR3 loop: CASSSGYGGYTL. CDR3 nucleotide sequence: TGTGCCAGCAGTTCAGGGTATGGAGGCTACACCCTC.

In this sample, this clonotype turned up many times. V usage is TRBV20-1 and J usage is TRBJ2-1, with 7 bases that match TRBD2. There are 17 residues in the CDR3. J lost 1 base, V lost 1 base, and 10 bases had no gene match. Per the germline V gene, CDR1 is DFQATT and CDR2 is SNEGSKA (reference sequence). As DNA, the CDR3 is TGCAGTGCTAGAGCCCTTGGGGGGGGGGAGTCCTACAATGAGCAGTTCTTC. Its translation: CSARALGGGESYNEQFF.

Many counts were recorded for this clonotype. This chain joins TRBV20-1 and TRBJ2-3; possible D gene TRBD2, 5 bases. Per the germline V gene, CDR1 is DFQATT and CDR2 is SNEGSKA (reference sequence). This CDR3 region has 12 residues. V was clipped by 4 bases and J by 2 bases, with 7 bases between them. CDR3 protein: CSAILVTDTQYF. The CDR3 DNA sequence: TGCAGTGCTATACTAGTCACAGATACGCAGTATTTT.

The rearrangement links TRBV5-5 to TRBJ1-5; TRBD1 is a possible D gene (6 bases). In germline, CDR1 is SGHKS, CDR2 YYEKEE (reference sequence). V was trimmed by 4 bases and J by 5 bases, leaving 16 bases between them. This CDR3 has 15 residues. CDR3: CASSPGAGGHQPQHF. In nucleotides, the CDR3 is TGTGCCAGCAGCCCCGGAGCGGGGGGGCATCAGCCCCAGCATTTT.

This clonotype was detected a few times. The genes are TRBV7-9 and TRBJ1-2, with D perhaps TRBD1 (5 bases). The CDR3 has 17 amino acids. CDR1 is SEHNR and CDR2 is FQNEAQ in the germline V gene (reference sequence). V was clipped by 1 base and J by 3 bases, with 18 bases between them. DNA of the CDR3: TGTGCCAGCAGCTTAGGCGTTCGGATGCGGGACGACTATGGCTACACCTTC. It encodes CASSLGVRMRDDYGYTF.

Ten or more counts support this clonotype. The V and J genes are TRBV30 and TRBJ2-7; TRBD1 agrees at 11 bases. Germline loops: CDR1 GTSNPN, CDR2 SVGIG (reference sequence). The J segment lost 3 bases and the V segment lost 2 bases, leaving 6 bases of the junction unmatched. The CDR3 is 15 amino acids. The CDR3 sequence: CAWSFRTGGIYEQYF. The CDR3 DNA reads TGTGCCTGGAGTTTCAGGACAGGGGGCATCTACGAGCAGTACTTC.

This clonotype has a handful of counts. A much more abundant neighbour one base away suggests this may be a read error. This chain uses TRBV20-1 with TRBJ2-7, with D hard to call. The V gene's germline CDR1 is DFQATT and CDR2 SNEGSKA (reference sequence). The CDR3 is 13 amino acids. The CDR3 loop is CSASMAITYEQCF. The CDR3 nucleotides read TGCAGTGCTAGTATGGCGATCACCTACGAGCAGTGCTTC.

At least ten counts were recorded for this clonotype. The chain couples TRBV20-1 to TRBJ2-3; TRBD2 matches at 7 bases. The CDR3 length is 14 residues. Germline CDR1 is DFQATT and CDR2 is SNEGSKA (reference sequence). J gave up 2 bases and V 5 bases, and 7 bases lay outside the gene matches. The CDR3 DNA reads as TGCAGTGCTCCCAGGACTAGATACACAGATACGCAGTATTTT. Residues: CSAPRTRYTDTQYF.

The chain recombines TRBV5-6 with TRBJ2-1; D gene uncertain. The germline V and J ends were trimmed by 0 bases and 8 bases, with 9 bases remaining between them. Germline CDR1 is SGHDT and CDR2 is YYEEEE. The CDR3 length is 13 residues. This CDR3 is CASSLGGRDEQFF. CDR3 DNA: TGTGCCAGCAGCTTGGGGGGAAGGGATGAGCAGTTCTTC.

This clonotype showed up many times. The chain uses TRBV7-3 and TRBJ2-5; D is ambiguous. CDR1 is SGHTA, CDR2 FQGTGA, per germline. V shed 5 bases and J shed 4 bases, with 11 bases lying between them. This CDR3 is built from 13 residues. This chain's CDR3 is CASSNTPTETQYF. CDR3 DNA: TGTGCCAGCAGCAACACCCCAACAGAGACCCAGTACTTC.

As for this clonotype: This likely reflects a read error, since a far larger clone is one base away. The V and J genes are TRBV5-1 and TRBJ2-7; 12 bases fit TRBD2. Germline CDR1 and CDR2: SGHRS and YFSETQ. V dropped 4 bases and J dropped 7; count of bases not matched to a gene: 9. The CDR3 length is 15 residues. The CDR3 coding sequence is TGCGCCAGCAGCCTAACTAGCGGGGGGTCCAATGAGCAGTACTTC. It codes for CASSLTSGGSNEQYF.

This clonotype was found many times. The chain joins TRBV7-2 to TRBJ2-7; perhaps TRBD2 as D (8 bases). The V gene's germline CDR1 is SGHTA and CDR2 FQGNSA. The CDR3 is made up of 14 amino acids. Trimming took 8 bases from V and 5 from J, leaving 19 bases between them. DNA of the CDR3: TGTGCCAGCTCCGGGGGGGGACAGATCAACGAGCAGTACTTC. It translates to CASSGGGQINEQYF.

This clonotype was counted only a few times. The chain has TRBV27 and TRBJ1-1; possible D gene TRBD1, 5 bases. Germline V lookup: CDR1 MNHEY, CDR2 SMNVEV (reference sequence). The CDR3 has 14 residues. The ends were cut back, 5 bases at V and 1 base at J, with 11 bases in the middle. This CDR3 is CASSAGLSNTEAFF. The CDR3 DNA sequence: TGTGCCAGCAGTGCGGGACTCTCGAACACTGAAGCTTTCTTT.

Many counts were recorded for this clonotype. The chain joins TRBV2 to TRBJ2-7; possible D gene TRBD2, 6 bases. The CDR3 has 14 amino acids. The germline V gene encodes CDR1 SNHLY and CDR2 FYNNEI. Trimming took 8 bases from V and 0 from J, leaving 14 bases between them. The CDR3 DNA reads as TGTGCCAGCTCCCCACTAGCAAGCTCCTACGAGCAGTACTTC. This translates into CASSPLASSYEQYF.

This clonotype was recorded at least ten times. The CDR3 sequence is CASSLLQDYGYTF. The CDR3 DNA follows: TGTGCCAGCAGCTTGTTACAGGACTATGGCTACACCTTC. This chain uses TRBV5-4 with TRBJ1-2; perhaps TRBD1 as D (5 bases). V lost 1 base and J lost 3, with 7 bases in between. The CDR3 runs to 13 residues. Germline-derived CDR1 and CDR2 are SGHNT and YYREEE (reference sequence).

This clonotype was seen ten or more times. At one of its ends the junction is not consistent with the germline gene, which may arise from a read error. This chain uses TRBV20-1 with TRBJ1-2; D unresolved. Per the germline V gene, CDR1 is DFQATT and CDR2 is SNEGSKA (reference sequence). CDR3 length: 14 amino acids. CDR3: CSAGEGTDAHGYTF. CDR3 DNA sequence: TGCAGTGCTGGAGAGGGTACAGATGCCCATGGCTACACCTTC.

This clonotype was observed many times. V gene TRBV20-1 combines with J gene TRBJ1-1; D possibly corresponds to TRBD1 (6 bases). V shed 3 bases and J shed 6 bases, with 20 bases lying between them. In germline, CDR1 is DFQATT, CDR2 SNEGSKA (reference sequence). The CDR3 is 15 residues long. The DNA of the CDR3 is TGCAGTGCTAGTGGCCACAGGGAGGGCGGGGCTGAAGCTTTCTTT. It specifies CSASGHREGGAEAFF.

The CDR3 nucleotides are TGTGCCAGCAGCTTACCCTGGGGGACAGTCCAAGAGACCCAGTACTTC. Its translation: CASSLPWGTVQETQYF. The rearrangement joins TRBV7-9 to TRBJ2-5; 7 positions agree with TRBD1. The germline CDR1 and CDR2 sequences are SEHNR and FQNEAQ (reference sequence). The CDR3 spans 16 residues. Losses at the gene ends were 2 bases for V and 1 base for J; bases not matched to a gene: 7.